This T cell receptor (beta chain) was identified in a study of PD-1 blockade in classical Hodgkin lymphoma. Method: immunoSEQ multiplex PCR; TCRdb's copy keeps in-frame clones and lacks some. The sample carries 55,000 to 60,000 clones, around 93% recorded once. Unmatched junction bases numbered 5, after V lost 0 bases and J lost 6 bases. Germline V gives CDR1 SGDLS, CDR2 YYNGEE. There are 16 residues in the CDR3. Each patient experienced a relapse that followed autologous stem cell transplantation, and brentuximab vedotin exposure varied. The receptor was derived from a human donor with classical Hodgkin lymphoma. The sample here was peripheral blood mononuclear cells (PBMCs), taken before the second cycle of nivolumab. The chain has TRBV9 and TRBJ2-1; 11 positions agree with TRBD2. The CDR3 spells CASSVVPSGGLNEQFF. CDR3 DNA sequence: TGTGCCAGCAGCGTAGTACCTAGCGGGGGGCTCAATGAGCAGTTCTTC. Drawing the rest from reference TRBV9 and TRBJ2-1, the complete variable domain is DSGVTQTPKHLITATGQRVTLRCSPRSGDLSVYWYQQSLDQGLQFLIQYYNGEERAKGNILERFSAQQFPDLHSELNLSSLELGDSALYFCASSVVPSGGLNEQFFGPGTRLTVL.